This record looks at one T cell receptor (beta chain) sequence and its context. Sequenced by immunoSEQ multiplex PCR; TCRdb stores in-frame clones only, minus some. The sample lists about 140,000 clones; 60% to 80% were seen once. The data belong to a study of blood T cell repertoires in COVID-19. About the study: PBMCs, B-cell-depleted T cells, or T cells were the source of the cDNA or gDNA that made up the material.

Enrolled through a virtual design, the participants were between 18 and 89 years of age and came from about two dozen US areas. Assignment of participants to cohorts was predicated upon participant-reported clinical history. The sequence was collected from a woman between 50 and 59 years old who had recovered from COVID-19. Sequencing input: PBMCs or T cells enriched from blood (not recorded which).

This CDR3 is CASSLSNLGAAFF. CDR3 coding DNA: TGTGCCAGCAGCCTCTCAAATCTAGGGGCAGCTTTCTTT. The chain joins TRBV3-1 (or the pseudogene TRBV3-2) to TRBJ1-1; D possibly corresponds to TRBD1 (5 bases). Germline V gene data show CDR1 as LGHDT and CDR2 as YNNKEL (reference sequence). The CDR3 has 13 residues. Trimming shortened V by 4 bases and J by 10 bases, and 16 bases separated the two germline ends.